What follows is one TCR beta chain and its context. Its antigen is not identified. The data stem from a study of cytomegalovirus exposure and HLA in healthy donors. Across the study: The roughly 100 million unique TCR beta sequences, from about 170 million T cells, were found by an earlier analysis. Findings and limits, study-wide: Later analysis showed most CMV-associated TCR beta chains appearing HLA-restricted. TCR beta chains numbering some 160 were designated cytomegalovirus-associated.

Primers included in the PCR were 60 Vbeta and 13 Jbeta primers. This table comes from immunoSEQ multiplex PCR, and its TCRdb copy is limited to in-frame clones, with some not included. The sample has 150,000 to 200,000 clones, around three quarters seen once. Sequencing input: PBMCs. This TCR was recovered from a woman under 40 in good health and CMV-seronegative.

For the CDR3, the DNA is TGTGCCAGCAGCTCCCAAGGTAGCGGGGGATACAATGAGCAGTTCTTC. Its translation: CASSSQGSGGYNEQFF. The V call is TRBV9, the J call TRBJ2-1, with 9 bases matching TRBD2. Germline V lookup: CDR1 SGDLS, CDR2 YYNGEE. The CDR3 covers 16 residues. Germline trimming cut 4 bases from V and 4 bases from J; bases unmatched to any gene: 9.